Below, 10 T cell receptor beta chains from the same sample are listed, as sequenced in a study of T cells after yellow fever vaccination. TCRdb fed the 5' RACE reads into MiXCR, producing one record per CDR3 protein. The sample carries about 630,000 distinct CDR3 sequences, over 9% recorded once. Here the sequenced sample was PBMCs, taken on the day of the yellow fever booster vaccination. These receptors were collected from a young man who received the YFV17D yellow fever vaccine.

The chain couples TRBV9 to TRBJ1-6; unclear D gene. The CDR3 spans 13 residues. Germline CDR1 SGDLS, CDR2 YYNGEE. V shed 6 bases and J shed 5 bases, with 9 bases lying between them. The chain's CDR3 is CASTRTDNSPLHF. In nucleotides, the CDR3 is TGTGCCAGCACAAGGACCGATAATTCACCCCTCCACTTT. The variable domain in full, with the rest retrieved from reference TRBV9 and TRBJ1-6, is DSGVTQTPKHLITATGQRVTLRCSPRSGDLSVYWYQQSLDQGLQFLIQYYNGEERAKGNILERFSAQQFPDLHSELNLSSLELGDSALYFCASTRTDNSPLHFGNGTRLTVT.

The V gene is TRBV2, the J gene TRBJ1-2; D possibly corresponds to TRBD1 (5 bases). Trimming removed 4 bases from V and 4 bases from J, with 16 bases in between. The germline V gene has CDR1 SNHLY and CDR2 FYNNEI. This CDR3 is built from 15 residues. The CDR3 nucleotides read TGTGCCAGCAGTGGTGGAGCCGGGAGGGGCTATGGCTACACCTTC. It translates to CASSGGAGRGYGYTF.

This clonotype was seen a handful of times. The chain employs TRBV20-1 and TRBJ2-5; D gene ambiguous. Trimming removed 5 bases from V and 4 bases from J, with 14 bases in between. Germline CDR1 reads DFQATT; CDR2 reads SNEGSKA (reference sequence). CDR3 length: 13 residues. The DNA of the CDR3 is TGCAGTGCTCTCGCCCTAGGGATAGAGACCCAGTACTTC. It translates to CSALALGIETQYF.

The chain has TRBV7-2 and TRBJ2-4; 7 bases are a match to TRBD2. From germline, CDR1 is SGHTA and CDR2 FQGNSA. Trimming removed 4 bases from V and 7 bases from J; junction bases left unmatched: 13. The CDR3 totals 16 residues. The CDR3 loop is CASSSTGGNLKNIQYF. CDR3 coding DNA: TGTGCCAGCAGCTCGACGGGGGGTAACCTTAAGAACATTCAGTACTTC.

This chain joins TRBV5-1 and TRBJ2-7; TRBD1 matches at 9 bases. This CDR3 contains 16 residues. V trimming: 4 bases; J trimming: 0 bases; junction bases outside the gene matches: 8. Germline V gene data show CDR1 as SGHRS and CDR2 as YFSETQ. The CDR3 is CASSQTGTGFSYEQYF. The CDR3 DNA reads TGCGCCAGCAGCCAGACCGGGACAGGGTTCTCCTACGAGCAGTACTTC.

The table lists this clonotype with a few counts. The rearrangement joins TRBV12-3 or TRBV12-4 to TRBJ2-7, with TRBD1 matching 11 bases. Losses at the gene ends were 5 bases for V and 4 bases for J; bases not matched to a gene: 4. The CDR3 has 14 residues. The CDR3, as DNA: TGTGCCAGCAGTCCGGGACAGGGGGATTACGAGCAGTACTTC. This encodes CASSPGQGDYEQYF.

The gene calls are TRBV5-1 and TRBJ2-5; D gene unclear. The CDR3 extends over 14 amino acids. The ends were cut back, 4 bases at V and 2 bases at J, with 12 bases in the middle. Germline lookup yields CDR1 SGHRS and CDR2 YFSETQ. The CDR3 loop is CASSRQAEQETQYF. In DNA, the CDR3 is TGCGCCAGCAGCCGCCAGGCAGAGCAAGAGACCCAGTACTTC. Filled out from reference TRBV5-1 and TRBJ2-5, the complete variable domain reads KAGVTQTPRYLIKTRGQQVTLSCSPISGHRSVSWYQQTPGQGLQFLFEYFSETQRNKGNFPGRFSGRQFSNSRSEMNVSTLELGDSALYLCASSRQAEQETQYFGPGTRLLVL.

Points on this clonotype: One base away lies a much larger clone, so this may be a sequencing read error. The chain employs TRBV20-1 and TRBJ2-3; D might be TRBD1 (5 bases). CDR1 and CDR2 (germline): DFQATT, SNEGSKA (reference sequence). The length of the CDR3 is 16 residues. The CDR3 reads CCASFYLTVSTDTQYF. DNA of the CDR3: TGCTGTGCTAGTTTTTATTTGACAGTTAGCACAGATACGCAGTATTTT.

V and J are TRBV7-8 and TRBJ2-6; perhaps TRBD2 as D (5 bases). Germline CDR1 SGHVS, CDR2 FQNEAQ. The CDR3 covers 18 residues. Deletions cut 2 bases from V and 4 bases from J, with 18 bases between. CDR3 DNA sequence: TGTGCCAGCAGCTTACTACGCGCGCGAGCGGCCGGGGCCAACGTCCTGACTTTC. Its translation: CASSLLRARAAGANVLTF.

This clonotype turned up a few times. The rearrangement uses TRBV4-3 and TRBJ2-5; D is perhaps TRBD2 (5 bases). V was trimmed by 2 bases and J by 5 bases, leaving 9 bases between them. CDR1 and CDR2 (germline): LGHNA, YSLEER. This CDR3 spans 13 amino acids. The CDR3: CASSQSGEETQYF. In DNA form, the CDR3 reads TGCGCCAGCAGCCAAAGTGGGGAGGAGACCCAGTACTTC.